This T cell receptor (beta chain) was captured in a study of vaccination and CD4 T cells after COVID-19. Overall study: Overlapping SARS-CoV-2, HCoV-NL63, HCoV-OC43 and HCoV-229E spike peptides were used to stimulate cells.

Stated treatment: 10-day PBMC culture with coronavirus spike peptide pools or control peptides (ViraFEST assay). Following a culture period (roughly ten days), negative selection was used to isolate CD4+ T cells. This clonotype came up a few times. Its antigen is undetermined. V lost 0 bases and J 0 bases, leaving 10 bases between the germline ends. The CDR3 is 16 amino acids. Germline CDR1 reads MNHEY; CDR2 reads SVGAGI. The Oncomine TCR Beta short-read assay was what sequenced the DNA obtained from cultured CD4+ T cells. Genomic DNA extraction was carried out from cultured CD4+ T cells. In TCRdb, the PCR reads were re-called with MiXCR into one record per CDR3 protein. The sample carries tens of thousands of distinct CDR3 sequences, 60% to 80% recorded once.

This sequence joins TRBV6-5 and TRBJ2-3, with D possibly being TRBD1 or TRBD2 (5 bases each). Sequencing used CD4+ T cells from blood, cultured in vitro, obtained after SARS-CoV-2 vaccination. The receptor comes from a human donor who received a COVID-19 vaccine. As DNA, the CDR3 is TGTGCCAGCAGTTACTCGAGGGACCATAGCACAGATACGCAGTATTTT. Translation: CASSYSRDHSTDTQYF.